One and the same sample provided the 27 T cell receptor beta chains below, sequenced in a study of blood T cells in healthy people across ages. The use of a sample-barcoded 5' primer and a J-beta primer mix characterized a second PCR of roughly 6 to 11 cycles. TCRdb redid the calling of the 5' RACE reads with MiXCR, one entry per CDR3 protein. The sample includes approximately 800,000 distinct CDR3 sequences, about a quarter of them seen just once. Another study also made use of these data, one on T cells of mothers and their children.

What was sequenced was blood. The receptors here all came from a boy between 10 and 17 years old in good health.

This clonotype came up a few times. The chain uses TRBV5-1 and TRBJ1-4, with D possibly matching TRBD1 (5 bases). CDR1 is SGHRS and CDR2 is YFSETQ in the germline V gene. This CDR3 comprises 15 residues. The germline V and J ends were trimmed by 3 bases and 0 bases, with 9 bases remaining between them. In DNA, the CDR3 is TGCGCCAGCAGCTGGGGGGGGGCAACTAATGAAAAACTGTTTTTT. This codes for CASSWGGATNEKLFF.

This chain links TRBV29-1 with TRBJ2-7, with 8 bases fitting TRBD2. The CDR3 has 12 amino acids. Germline values: CDR1 SQVTM, CDR2 ANQGSEA. The CDR3 DNA sequence: TGCGGCGGGGGGCAGAGCTCCTACGAGCAGTACTTC. Protein: CGGGQSSYEQYF.

V and J are TRBV6-1 and TRBJ2-1, with 8 positions matching TRBD1. The CDR3 consists of 18 residues. The trim removed 6 bases at V and 3 bases at J, leaving 16 bases unmatched. Germline CDR1 is MNHNS and CDR2 is SASEGT. The CDR3 DNA reads as TGTGCCAGCAGACTCACACTACCCGGGACAGGAGACTACAATGAGCAGTTCTTC. Translating it yields CASRLTLPGTGDYNEQFF.

This clonotype has just a few counts. J is TRBJ2-5 and V is TRBV5-1, with D maybe TRBD1 (5 bases). V lost 4 bases, J lost 5 bases, and 12 bases lay in between. The CDR3 runs 13 residues. Germline V gene data show CDR1 as SGHRS and CDR2 as YFSETQ. CDR3 coding DNA: TGCGCCAGCAGCCCTGGCAGGGTGGAGACCCAGTACTTC. Encoded protein: CASSPGRVETQYF. Using reference TRBV5-1 and TRBJ2-5 for the parts outside the CDR3, the full variable domain is KAGVTQTPRYLIKTRGQQVTLSCSPISGHRSVSWYQQTPGQGLQFLFEYFSETQRNKGNFPGRFSGRQFSNSRSEMNVSTLELGDSALYLCASSPGRVETQYFGPGTRLLVL.

The rearrangement uses TRBV28 and TRBJ2-7; 8 bases map to TRBD1. The trim removed 7 bases at V and 4 bases at J, leaving 12 bases unmatched. The CDR3 sequence is 15 residues long. Germline V gene data show CDR1 as MDHEN and CDR2 as SYDVKM. CDR3 DNA sequence: TGTGCCAGCAAACAGGGGGATAAGGGGGTGTACGAGCAGTACTTC. Amino acids: CASKQGDKGVYEQYF.

The genes are TRBV11-2 and TRBJ1-1; perhaps TRBD1 as D (5 bases). Germline V gives CDR1 SGHAT, CDR2 FQNNGV. The CDR3 loop spans 14 amino acids. Deletions cut 2 bases from V and 5 bases from J, with 12 bases between. The CDR3: CASSLKMGGTEAFF. In nucleotides, the CDR3 is TGTGCCAGCAGCTTAAAGATGGGGGGGACTGAAGCTTTCTTT.

The V and J genes are TRBV9 and TRBJ2-7; 11 nucleotides align to TRBD2. Germline assignment: CDR1 SGDLS and CDR2 YYNGEE. The CDR3 is 14 amino acids. The V and J ends lost 3 bases and 3 bases, in that order; junction bases with no gene match: 2. For the CDR3, the DNA is TGTGCCAGCAGCGCCGGGACTAGCGGCTACGAGCAGTACTTC. Translation gives CASSAGTSGYEQYF.

The V gene is TRBV5-1, the J gene TRBJ2-7; 10 bases are shared with TRBD2. The DNA end is a closer match to TRBJ2-5, so the J assignment may be wrong. Germline CDR1 reads SGHRS; CDR2 reads YFSETQ. The CDR3 is 15 residues long. This CDR3 reads CASSSGLAYQETQYF. For the CDR3, the DNA is TGCGCCAGCAGCTCGGGACTAGCGTATCAAGAGACCCAGTACTTC.

V usage is TRBV14 and J usage is TRBJ2-7; tentative D call: TRBD2 (6 bases). CDR1 is SGHDN and CDR2 is FVKESK in the germline V gene. V was clipped by 0 bases and J by 3 bases, with 9 bases between them. The CDR3 length is 14 residues. The CDR3 DNA sequence: TGTGCCAGCAGCCAAGATCGGGGGATCTACGAGCAGTACTTC. It translates to CASSQDRGIYEQYF.

The chain has TRBV7-7 and TRBJ2-5; D is uncertain. CDR3 length: 13 residues. Germline V gene sequence: CDR1 SSHAT, CDR2 FNYEAQ (reference sequence). The germline V and J ends were trimmed by 5 bases and 2 bases, with 9 bases remaining between them. This CDR3 is CASSHRSQETQYF. The CDR3 nucleotides read TGTGCCAGCAGCCACAGATCACAAGAGACCCAGTACTTC.

A few counts support this clonotype. V is TRBV5-5 and J is TRBJ2-7, with 10 bases fitting TRBD2. The J call is uncertain, as TRBJ2-1 better fits the DNA end. The germline CDR1 and CDR2 sequences are SGHKS and YYEKEE (reference sequence). CDR3 length equals 17 residues. The CDR3 bases are TGTGCCAGCAGCCCTCGGGTAGCGGGGGGTGACTCCCTTGAGCAGTTCTTC. This sequence encodes CASSPRVAGGDSLEQFF.

Only a few counts were recorded for this clonotype. The chain employs TRBV2 and TRBJ1-5; D is undetermined. Germline V gives CDR1 SNHLY, CDR2 FYNNEI. Trimming shortened V by 5 bases and J by 9 bases, and 8 bases separated the two germline ends. The CDR3 length is 11 residues. The CDR3 bases are TGTGCCAGCAGTTCATTGGGGCCCCAGCATTTT. It specifies CASSSLGPQHF.

This clonotype was found a few times. V and J are TRBV10-3 and TRBJ1-6; a weak D match, TRBD1 (5 bases). Germline CDR1 reads ENHRY; CDR2 reads SYGVKD. Trimming took 2 bases from V and 8 from J, leaving 7 bases between them. This CDR3 is built from 13 residues. The CDR3, as DNA: TGTGCCATCAGTGAGGGAGGGGATTCACCCCTCCACTTT. Its protein product is CAISEGGDSPLHF.

This clonotype has a handful of counts. The chain couples TRBV7-9 to TRBJ2-7; D unresolved. In germline, CDR1 is SEHNR, CDR2 FQNEAQ (reference sequence). This CDR3 has 14 amino acids. V dropped 2 bases and J dropped 5 bases, with 13 bases sitting between them. The CDR3 spells CASSLLGSLHEQYF. The CDR3, as DNA: TGTGCCAGCAGCTTATTGGGAAGCCTCCACGAGCAGTACTTC. The full variable domain, in which reference TRBV7-9 and TRBJ2-7 provide the parts outside the CDR3, is DTGVSQNPRHKITKRGQNVTFRCDPISEHNRLYWYRQTLGQGPEFLTYFQNEAQLEKSRLLSDRFSAERPKGSFSTLEIQRTEQGDSAMYLCASSLLGSLHEQYFGPGTRLTVT.

This clonotype was seen repeatedly, ten times or more. The chain joins TRBV2 to TRBJ2-3, with D hard to call. V was cut by 5 bases and J by 6 bases, with 15 bases left in between. CDR1 is SNHLY and CDR2 is FYNNEI in the germline V gene. The CDR3 is made up of 14 amino acids. The chain's CDR3 is CASSRVGIIDTQYF. CDR3 in DNA: TGTGCCAGCAGTAGGGTGGGAATCATCGATACGCAGTATTTT.

There are a few counts of this clonotype. Its ends do not fully match the called genes, so a read error is possible. The CDR3 nucleotides are TGTGCTAGCAGCTTCGAGGGGATCGGGGAGCTGTTTTTT. It specifies CASSFEGIGELFF. J is TRBJ2-2 and V is TRBV7-7, with D perhaps given as TRBD1 or TRBD2 (5 bases each). This CDR3 has 13 residues. Germline V gene data show CDR1 as SSHAT and CDR2 as FNYEAQ (reference sequence).

This clonotype has more than one count but fewer than ten. The V gene is TRBV2, the J gene TRBJ2-5; tentatively, D is TRBD1 (6 bases). In germline, CDR1 is SNHLY, CDR2 FYNNEI. This CDR3 has 13 amino acids. V was cut by 6 bases and J by 5 bases, with 13 bases left in between. The CDR3 here is CASRTLGAETQYF. The CDR3 DNA reads TGTGCCAGCAGGACATTGGGGGCGGAGACCCAGTACTTC.

This sequence joins TRBV7-9 and TRBJ2-4; D uncertain. This CDR3 is built from 18 residues. Germline CDR1 is SEHNR and CDR2 is FQNEAQ (reference sequence). Trimming took 5 bases from V and 0 from J, leaving 20 bases between them. This CDR3 is CASSRNILGELAKNIQYF. In DNA form, the CDR3 reads TGTGCCAGCAGCCGAAATATATTAGGAGAACTAGCCAAAAACATTCAGTACTTC.

The chain links TRBV12-3 or TRBV12-4 to TRBJ2-6; maybe TRBD1 (6 bases). Deletions cut 7 bases from V and 2 bases from J, with 24 bases between. The CDR3 sequence is 19 residues long. Here the CDR3 reads CASTRSVAGVGAGANVLTF. In DNA, the CDR3 is TGTGCCAGCACCCGGTCCGTGGCAGGGGTAGGGGCTGGGGCCAACGTCCTGACTTTC.

V gene TRBV6-2 or TRBV6-3 combines with J gene TRBJ2-5; D is unresolved. The V gene's germline CDR1 is MNHEY and CDR2 SVGEGT. Deletions cut 5 bases from V and 9 bases from J, with 19 bases between. The CDR3 contains 14 residues. The CDR3 loop reads CASSILGPLAAQYF. The DNA for the CDR3 is TGTGCCAGCAGTATACTCGGCCCCCTCGCGGCCCAGTACTTC.

The chain is built from TRBV19 and TRBJ2-1; TRBD2 aligns across 12 bases. With 4 bases clipped from V and 8 bases from J, the junction kept 3 bases outside the gene matches. This CDR3 is 14 amino acids long. The V gene's germline CDR1 is LNHDA and CDR2 SQIVND (reference sequence). CDR3 nucleotide sequence: TGTGCCAGTAGTACCCGACTAGCGGGGGATGAGCAGTTCTTC. The encoded protein is CASSTRLAGDEQFF.

This clonotype has just a few counts. J is TRBJ2-3 and V is TRBV20-1; D unclear. CDR1 DFQATT and CDR2 SNEGSKA come from the germline V gene (reference sequence). Trimming removed 4 bases from V and 1 base from J, with 15 bases in between. This CDR3 has 15 residues. Written as DNA, the CDR3 is TGCAGTGCTATCCTACTCCCGGATGGCACAGATACGCAGTATTTT. This sequence encodes CSAILLPDGTDTQYF.

The CDR3 nucleotides read TGTGCCAGCAGCTTTCAGGGGGCAGCGCCACAAGAGACCCAGTACTTC. It is translated as CASSFQGAAPQETQYF. The rearrangement joins TRBV5-6 to TRBJ2-5; 8 bases align to TRBD1. V gave up 2 bases and J gave up 2 bases; unmatched junction bases: 8. Looked up from germline, CDR1 is SGHDT and CDR2 is YYEEEE. This CDR3 has 16 amino acids.

The chain uses TRBV20-1 and TRBJ2-1; D is perhaps TRBD2 (5 bases). V dropped 2 bases and J dropped 2 bases, with 10 bases sitting between them. Germline values: CDR1 DFQATT, CDR2 SNEGSKA (reference sequence). This CDR3 comprises 14 residues. CDR3 DNA sequence: TGCAGTGCTAGAAGGACTTTTACCTACAATGAGCAGTTCTTC. Protein: CSARRTFTYNEQFF.

This clonotype appeared a few times. The rearrangement links TRBV28 to TRBJ1-2, with D hard to call. V dropped 2 bases and J dropped 6 bases, with 10 bases sitting between them. The germline CDR1 and CDR2 sequences are MDHEN and SYDVKM. CDR3 length equals 13 residues. CDR3 sequence: CASSLTNGDGYTF. CDR3 DNA sequence: TGTGCCAGCAGTTTAACGAACGGGGATGGCTACACCTTC.

To note about this clonotype: One junction end disagrees with the germline gene, perhaps due to a read error. The chain uses TRBV2 and TRBJ2-4, with D tentatively TRBD1 (5 bases). CDR1 and CDR2 (germline): SNHLY, FYNNEI. The CDR3 contains 13 residues. The CDR3 DNA sequence: TGTGCTAGCACAAACGGGCAGGGAAACATTCAGTACTTC. Protein product: CASTNGQGNIQYF.

There are a few counts of this clonotype. V gene TRBV5-5 combines with J gene TRBJ2-5, with D perhaps TRBD1 or TRBD2 (5 bases each). V shed 3 bases and J shed 2 bases, with 11 bases lying between them. CDR3 length equals 14 residues. The germline gives CDR1 SGHKS, CDR2 YYEKEE (reference sequence). The CDR3 sequence is CASSWDLVQETQYF. CDR3 bases: TGTGCCAGCAGCTGGGACCTGGTTCAAGAGACCCAGTACTTC.